The 24 T cell receptor beta chains below come from one sample, sequenced in a study of T-cell reconstitution after alpha-beta-depleted transplantation in children. Construction of the TCRbeta library involved unique molecular identifiers. TCRdb reanalysed the PCR reads using MiXCR and keeps one entry per CDR3 protein. The sample lists 800,000 to 1,000,000 distinct CDR3 sequences; around 30% were seen once. The starting material was PBMCs, mostly from graft donor cells, obtained 360 days after TCRalphabeta/CD19-depleted stem cell transplant. The source is a boy under two years old who had a stem cell transplant for SCID, so the T cells may come from the graft donor.

Only a few counts were recorded for this clonotype. The chain couples TRBV12-3 or TRBV12-4 to TRBJ2-5, with 9 bases matching TRBD1. V shed 8 bases, J shed 0 bases, and the junction held 7 bases outside the gene matches. The CDR3 sequence is 15 residues long. The CDR3 protein is CASSRGTGHQETQYF. DNA for the CDR3: TGTGCCAGCTCTCGGGGGACAGGGCACCAAGAGACCCAGTACTTC.

There are a few counts of this clonotype. The chain recombines TRBV5-1 with TRBJ2-3; D tentatively fits TRBD1 or TRBD2 (5 bases each). The germline gives CDR1 SGHRS, CDR2 YFSETQ. CDR3 size: 16 residues. Trimming left V 4 bases short and J 6 bases short, with 21 bases between. The CDR3 loop is CASSAGRDQKLDTQYF. The CDR3 nucleotides are TGCGCCAGCAGCGCCGGTAGGGACCAAAAATTGGATACGCAGTATTTT.

This clonotype was detected only a few times. The rearrangement links TRBV5-1 to TRBJ1-1; possibly TRBD1 for D (5 bases). The CDR3 is made up of 16 amino acids. Germline V gives CDR1 SGHRS, CDR2 YFSETQ. V lost 1 base to trimming and J lost 2 bases, with 15 bases between them. The CDR3 loop is CASSLRGKQTNTEAFF. CDR3 bases: TGCGCCAGCAGCTTGAGGGGAAAACAGACTAACACTGAAGCTTTCTTT.

The J gene is TRBJ1-1, the V gene TRBV5-1; 8 bases agree with TRBD1. Trimming removed 1 base from V and 8 bases from J; junction bases left unmatched: 7. The CDR3 consists of 14 residues. Per the germline V gene, CDR1 is SGHRS and CDR2 is YFSETQ. This chain's CDR3 is CASSLTPRGQEAFF. The CDR3, as DNA: TGCGCCAGCAGCTTGACCCCCAGGGGGCAGGAAGCTTTCTTT.

The J gene is TRBJ2-1, the V gene TRBV4-1, with D possibly matching TRBD2 (6 bases). Germline V gene data show CDR1 as MGHRA and CDR2 as YSYEKL. Trimming stripped 6 bases from V and 2 bases from J, with 17 bases between. The CDR3 length is 16 residues. CDR3 region: CASRGTPGVAYNEQFF. The CDR3 DNA follows: TGCGCCAGCAGGGGGACTCCGGGGGTGGCCTACAATGAGCAGTTCTTC.

The V call is TRBV5-1, the J call TRBJ2-5; a possible D gene is TRBD2 (5 bases). Germline values: CDR1 SGHRS, CDR2 YFSETQ. This CDR3 region has 15 residues. V was cut by 4 bases and J by 0 bases, with 13 bases left in between. Here the CDR3 DNA reads TGCGCCAGCAGCGGTTCCGGGATGTACCAAGAGACCCAGTACTTC. Translating gives CASSGSGMYQETQYF. The full variable domain, completed using reference TRBV5-1 and TRBJ2-5, is KAGVTQTPRYLIKTRGQQVTLSCSPISGHRSVSWYQQTPGQGLQFLFEYFSETQRNKGNFPGRFSGRQFSNSRSEMNVSTLELGDSALYLCASSGSGMYQETQYFGPGTRLLVL.

The sample holds many counts of this clonotype. The CDR3 sequence is CASSLQGANEKLFF. The DNA of the CDR3 is TGTGCCAGCAGTTTACAGGGGGCTAATGAAAAACTGTTTTTT. This chain joins TRBV28 and TRBJ1-4, with 7 bases that match TRBD1. Trimming removed 2 bases from V and 3 bases from J; junction bases left unmatched: 0. Per the germline V gene, CDR1 is MDHEN and CDR2 is SYDVKM. The CDR3 runs 14 residues.

The chain links TRBV5-6 to TRBJ1-1; D not resolved. Germline V lookup: CDR1 SGHDT, CDR2 YYEEEE. The CDR3 consists of 15 residues. Trimming left V 2 bases short and J 1 base short, with 12 bases between. The CDR3 spells CASSLPGLRNTEAFF. CDR3 coding DNA: TGTGCCAGCAGCTTACCGGGTCTCCGGAACACTGAAGCTTTCTTT.

This clonotype has a handful of counts. The gene calls are TRBV4-3 and TRBJ1-2; D not certain. Deletions cut 0 bases from V and 0 bases from J, with 20 bases between. The CDR3 totals 19 residues. CDR1 is LGHNA and CDR2 is YSLEER in the germline V gene. Here the CDR3 reads CASSQDHSFLFPTNYGYTF. Written as DNA, the CDR3 is TGCGCCAGCAGCCAAGATCACAGTTTCCTATTCCCAACTAACTATGGCTACACCTTC.

This clonotype appeared a few times. The CDR3 nucleotides are TGCGCCAGCAGCCAAGTTCCCCGGGTTGGGGAGACCCAGTACTTC. It is translated as CASSQVPRVGETQYF. This chain joins TRBV4-3 and TRBJ2-5; D gene unclear. The CDR3 runs to 15 residues. V shed 1 base and J shed 5 bases, with 14 bases lying between them. Germline CDR1 reads LGHNA; CDR2 reads YSLEER.

The gene calls are TRBV12-3 or TRBV12-4 and TRBJ2-3; 9 positions match TRBD1. There are 15 residues in the CDR3. Trimming at V came to 6 bases and at J to 6 bases, leaving 10 bases not matched to a gene. This chain's CDR3 is CASSLTGGQLDTQYF. CDR3 bases: TGTGCCAGCAGCCTGACAGGGGGTCAGCTGGATACGCAGTATTTT.

CDR3 loop: CASSVDINYGYTF. The DNA of the CDR3 is TGTGCCAGCAGCGTCGACATAAACTATGGCTACACCTTC. The chain uses TRBV9 and TRBJ1-2; D call uncertain. The V and J ends lost 2 bases and 2 bases respectively, with 7 bases between them. Germline assignment: CDR1 SGDLS and CDR2 YYNGEE. The CDR3 spans 13 residues.

This clonotype was observed a few times. CDR3 coding DNA: TGTGCCAGCAGTTTTAGGTCGGGTGAGCAGTTCTTC. It is translated as CASSFRSGEQFF. The rearrangement links TRBV7-8 to TRBJ2-1; D is unresolved. CDR3 length: 12 residues. Germline CDR1 is SGHVS and CDR2 is FQNEAQ. Trimming took off 6 bases at V and 9 bases at J, with 12 bases between the two ends.

This clonotype was picked up a small number of times. The rearrangement uses TRBV4-2 and TRBJ1-3; 7 nucleotides agree with TRBD1. The length of the CDR3 is 16 residues. V lost 1 base to trimming and J lost 4 bases; unmatched junction nucleotides: 7. Germline CDR1 is LGHNA and CDR2 is YNFKEQ. DNA of the CDR3: TGTGCCAGCAGCCAAGGTAACAGGGGAATCGGAAACACCATATATTTT. This codes for CASSQGNRGIGNTIYF.

This clonotype was recorded a few times. V usage is TRBV6-1 and J usage is TRBJ2-6, with 8 bases that match TRBD1. Germline CDR1 MNHNS, CDR2 SASEGT. With 6 bases clipped from V and 0 bases from J, the junction kept 10 bases outside the gene matches. The length of the CDR3 is 18 residues. The DNA of the CDR3 is TGTGCCAGCAGAGAGAAGGGACAGGCCAGCTCTGGGGCCAACGTCCTGACTTTC. It specifies CASREKGQASSGANVLTF.

This clonotype was observed a few times. The rearrangement links TRBV27 to TRBJ2-4; D gene uncertain. From germline, CDR1 is MNHEY and CDR2 SMNVEV (reference sequence). This CDR3 spans 14 amino acids. The V end was cut by 5 bases, the J end by 3 bases, with 11 bases between. The CDR3 loop reads CASSEWGGKNIQYF. DNA for the CDR3: TGTGCCAGCAGTGAATGGGGTGGCAAAAACATTCAGTACTTC.

This rearrangement joins TRBV4-1 to TRBJ1-2; maybe TRBD1 (5 bases). Deletions cut 1 base from V and 5 bases from J, with 14 bases between. The CDR3 runs to 15 residues. Germline values: CDR1 MGHRA, CDR2 YSYEKL. The CDR3 reads CASSQVRTIPYGYTF. CDR3 nucleotides: TGCGCCAGCAGCCAAGTTCGGACAATTCCTTATGGCTACACCTTC.

V usage is TRBV29-1 and J usage is TRBJ2-7; no definite D call. The germline V and J ends were trimmed by 4 bases and 1 base, with 14 bases remaining between them. There are 14 residues in the CDR3. The germline CDR1 and CDR2 sequences are SQVTM and ANQGSEA. Here the CDR3 reads CSVGFGSQSYEQYF. The CDR3 DNA reads TGCAGCGTTGGTTTTGGGTCCCAATCCTACGAGCAGTACTTC.

The chain joins TRBV6-1 to TRBJ1-1; D possibly corresponds to TRBD1 (5 bases). V gave up 7 bases and J gave up 0 bases, with 15 bases separating them. Germline V gene lookup returns CDR1 MNHNS and CDR2 SASEGT. This CDR3 region has 15 residues. The CDR3 here is CASTKRQGLNTEAFF. The CDR3 coding sequence is TGTGCCAGCACTAAACGGCAGGGTCTGAACACTGAAGCTTTCTTT.

The rearrangement uses TRBV10-3 and TRBJ2-3; TRBD2 matches at 12 bases. CDR3 length equals 16 residues. Germline loops: CDR1 ENHRY, CDR2 SYGVKD. With 6 bases clipped from V and 1 base from J, the junction kept 5 bases outside the gene matches. The CDR3 protein is CAISGLAGGRTDTQYF. The CDR3 bases are TGTGCCATCAGCGGCCTAGCGGGGGGGCGCACAGATACGCAGTATTTT.

This clonotype was counted a few times. This chain connects TRBV5-1 to TRBJ1-2; no clear D gene. The ends were cut back, 3 bases at V and 8 bases at J, with 14 bases in the middle. Germline V gene lookup returns CDR1 SGHRS and CDR2 YFSETQ. This CDR3 contains 13 residues. The CDR3 nucleotides read TGCGCCAGCAGCTCAGGCACTGAAGGAGGCTACACCTTC. Amino acids: CASSSGTEGGYTF.

The gene calls are TRBV12-3 or TRBV12-4 and TRBJ1-1; D gene unclear. Trimming took off 6 bases at V and 2 bases at J, with 16 bases between the two ends. The CDR3 covers 15 residues. CDR3 DNA: TGTGCCAGCAGCCCCAGGACTTATGAAAACACTGAAGCTTTCTTT. Amino acid sequence: CASSPRTYENTEAFF.

This chain uses TRBV6-2 or TRBV6-3 with TRBJ2-1; TRBD2 matches at 12 bases. The CDR3 runs to 14 residues. The V segment lost 4 bases and the J segment 10 bases; nucleotides outside the gene matches: 5. CDR1 and CDR2 from the germline V gene are MNHEY and SVGEGT. The CDR3: CASSLWTSGAEQFF. CDR3 nucleotide sequence: TGTGCCAGCAGTTTATGGACTAGCGGGGCGGAGCAGTTCTTC.

The chain uses TRBV12-3 or TRBV12-4 and TRBJ1-6, with unresolved D. The CDR3 loop spans 13 amino acids. With 6 bases removed from V and 5 bases from J, the gap between germline ends came to 8 bases. The CDR3 DNA sequence: TGTGCCAGCAGCCGACGTGATAATTCACCCCTCCACTTT. Amino acid sequence: CASSRRDNSPLHF.